This T cell receptor (beta chain) was captured in a study of CD8+CD57+ T cells in acquired aplastic anemia. The study profiled TCR beta VDJ and CDR3 using genomic DNA as template. TCRdb re-derived calls from the reads in MiXCR, one entry per CDR3 protein. The sample comprises 55,000 to 60,000 distinct CDR3 sequences, 57% of which are singletons, and about 15% rests with the top ten. In patients chosen for sequencing, flow cytometry had shown CD8+CD57+ cell expansion. Each patient carried a diagnosis of severe acquired aplastic anemia. Patients had received no therapy at the time of blood sampling. The ends were cut back, 4 bases at V and 6 bases at J, with 16 bases in the middle. Germline lookup yields CDR1 SGHDT and CDR2 YYEEEE. The CDR3 has 14 residues. This clonotype was counted at least ten times.

The sequenced material came from sorted CD4+, CD8+, or CD8+CD57+ T cells (not recorded which) from PBMCs. This receptor was identified in a human donor with aplastic anemia. The V gene is TRBV5-6, the J gene TRBJ1-1; D possibly corresponds to TRBD1 (5 bases). The CDR3 nucleotides read TGTGCCAGCAGCCTTGGCGGGGGGGGTGCTGAAGCTTTCTTT. Encoded protein: CASSLGGGGAEAFF.